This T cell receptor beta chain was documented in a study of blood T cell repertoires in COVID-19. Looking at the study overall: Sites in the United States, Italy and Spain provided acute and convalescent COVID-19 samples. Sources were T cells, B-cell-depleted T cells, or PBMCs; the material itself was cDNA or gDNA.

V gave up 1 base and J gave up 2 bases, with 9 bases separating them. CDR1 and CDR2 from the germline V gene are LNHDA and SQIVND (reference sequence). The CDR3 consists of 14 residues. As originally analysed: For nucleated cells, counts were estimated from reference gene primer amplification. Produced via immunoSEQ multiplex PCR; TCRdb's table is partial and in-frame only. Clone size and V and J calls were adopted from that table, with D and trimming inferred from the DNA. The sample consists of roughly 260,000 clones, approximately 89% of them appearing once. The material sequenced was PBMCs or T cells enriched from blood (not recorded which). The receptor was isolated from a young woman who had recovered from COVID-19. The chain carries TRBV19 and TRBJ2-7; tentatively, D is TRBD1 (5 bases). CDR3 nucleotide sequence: TGTGCCAGTAGTATAGGGGCAGGGCCCTACGAGCAGTACTTC. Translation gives CASSIGAGPYEQYF.